The rows below give T cell receptor beta chains drawn from one sample of a study of blood T cell repertoires in COVID-19. Here immunoSEQ multiplex PCR was the method, and the copy in TCRdb shows in-frame clones only, minus some. The data hold a few hundred thousand clones, with approximately 85% observed a single time. The sequenced sample was peripheral blood. All receptors derive from a human donor with COVID-19, enrolled during active disease. The donor label of this sample is uncertain. The CDR3 runs from the conserved cysteine through the conserved F or W. Each record gives: clone size, V gene, D gene, J gene, CDR3 protein, CDR3 DNA. A D gene is named only where the DNA matches it firmly. Part of the rows lack a size; the others show once, few, many or a class for expanded clones.

few,TRBV9,NA,TRBJ2-7,CASSPRIGRDYEQYF,TGTGCCAGCAGCCCCCGTATAGGCAGGGACTACGAGCAGTACTTC
NA,TRBV6-6,TRBD1,TRBJ1-2,CASSYPGQTGGYTF,TGTGCCAGCAGTTACCCTGGACAGACAGGGGGCTACACCTTC
NA,TRBV15,NA,TRBJ1-3,CATSISYGGQKSGNTIYF,TGTGCCACCAGCATCTCCTATGGAGGCCAGAAGAGTGGAAACACCATATATTTT
NA,TRBV3-1/TRBV3-2,NA,TRBJ2-1,CASSQVRQLNEQFF,TGTGCCAGCAGCCAAGTACGGCAACTAAATGAGCAGTTCTTC
NA,TRBV28,NA,TRBJ1-5,CASSLDSNQPQHF,TGTGCCAGCAGCCTAGATAGCAATCAGCCCCAGCATTTT
NA,TRBV6-5,NA,TRBJ1-2,CASSRGQANYGYTF,TGTGCCAGTTCCAGGGGCCAAGCTAACTATGGCTACACCTTC
NA,TRBV28,TRBD1,TRBJ2-5,CASSRQGAMEETQYF,TGTGCCAGCAGCCGACAGGGGGCGATGGAAGAGACCCAGTACTTC
once,TRBV11-2,NA,TRBJ2-1,CASSFLISGGEQFF,TGTGCCAGCAGCTTTCTCATTAGCGGAGGCGAGCAGTTCTTC
NA,TRBV7-2,TRBD1,TRBJ1-1,CASSLQGARVNTEAFF,TGTGCCAGCAGCTTACAGGGGGCGAGGGTGAACACTGAAGCTTTCTTT
NA,TRBV19,TRBD1,TRBJ1-1,CASSTLRQGGVTEAFF,TGTGCCAGTAGTACCCTCCGACAGGGTGGGGTTACTGAAGCTTTCTTT
NA,TRBV11-2,TRBD2,TRBJ2-7,CASSSDSGRGSYEQYF,TGTGCCAGCAGCTCCGATAGCGGGAGAGGGTCCTACGAGCAGTACTTC
NA,TRBV5-6,TRBD1,TRBJ1-2,CASRPRDRAYGYTF,TGTGCCAGCAGGCCCCGGGACAGGGCCTATGGCTACACCTTC
NA,TRBV6-5,NA,TRBJ1-1,CASSYPGENNEAFF,TGTGCCAGCAGTTACCCCGGGGAGAACAATGAAGCTTTCTTT
NA,TRBV15,NA,TRBJ1-5,CATSRDLGHSAQPQHF,TGTGCCACCAGCAGAGATCTTGGGCATTCGGCTCAGCCCCAGCATTTT
NA,TRBV28,TRBD2,TRBJ2-3,CASSLGGGRRDTQYF,TGTGCCAGCAGTTTGGGCGGCGGGAGGAGAGATACGCAGTATTTT
NA,TRBV19,TRBD2,TRBJ2-7,CASSIRLAGTYEQYF,TGTGCCAGTAGTATCAGACTAGCGGGGACCTACGAGCAGTACTTC
few,TRBV20-1,NA,TRBJ1-5,CSASPRDTAYQPQHF,TGCAGTGCTAGTCCCCGGGACACGGCTTATCAGCCCCAGCATTTT
NA,TRBV5-1,TRBD2,TRBJ2-1,CASSEPGGYNEQFF,TGCGCCAGCAGCGAGCCCGGGGGGTACAATGAGCAGTTCTTC
NA,TRBV5-6,NA,TRBJ1-5,CASSLRESYQPQHF,TGTGCCAGCAGCTTACGGGAATCCTATCAGCCCCAGCATTTT
NA,TRBV13,TRBD2,TRBJ2-5,CASKRAGGTQETQYF,TGTGCCAGCAAAAGAGCGGGAGGAACCCAAGAGACCCAGTACTTC
NA,TRBV12-3/TRBV12-4,TRBD1,TRBJ2-1,CASSFRQGNEQFF,TGTGCCAGCAGTTTTCGACAGGGGAATGAGCAGTTCTTC